The 21 T cell receptor beta chains in this list originate from one sample, sequenced in a study of OX40 agonist ivuxolimab in advanced cancers. The library relied on the immunoSEQ multiplex PCR assay. The table was pulled from immuneACCESS by TCRdb, which kept in-frame rearrangements only. Such tables lose some clones; where checked, under half of the loss comes from unresolved V genes, and the rest has no known cause. This sample gives 70,000 to 80,000 clones in total; 70% to 90% of them show up just once. The ten largest clones capture about a sixth of the sample. Sample: CD4+ or CD8+ T cells sorted from blood, taken in a trial of the OX40 agonist ivuxolimab. These receptors were obtained from an adult with an advanced solid tumor such as melanoma, head and neck, liver or kidney cancer.

The J gene is TRBJ2-7, the V gene TRBV6-5; the D is unclear. The CDR3 covers 15 residues. In germline, CDR1 is MNHEY, CDR2 SVGAGI. Trimming removed 3 bases from V and 4 bases from J, with 16 bases in between. The CDR3 nucleotides read TGTGCCAGCAGTTATTCCCGGCGTACCGTTTACGAGCAGTACTTC. As protein: CASSYSRRTVYEQYF.

This clone was seen only once. This chain joins TRBV4-1 and TRBJ2-4, with D perhaps matching TRBD2 (6 bases). Germline CDR1 MGHRA, CDR2 YSYEKL. The CDR3 loop spans 17 amino acids. V was trimmed by 4 bases and J by 6 bases, leaving 22 bases between them. The CDR3 is CASSRGGVAGLGNIQYF. In DNA form, the CDR3 reads TGCGCCAGCAGCCGAGGCGGTGTTGCGGGGCTGGGAAACATTCAGTACTTC.

The chain carries TRBV7-2 and TRBJ2-3; TRBD2 agrees at 8 bases. Germline V CDR1 and CDR2: SGHTA, FQGNSA. This CDR3 comprises 16 residues. Trimming cost V 5 bases and J 5 bases; bases outside gene matches: 12. CDR3 nucleotides: TGTGCCAGCAGCACCCGGCGGGCGGGAGGTAGAGATACGCAGTATTTT. Protein: CASSTRRAGGRDTQYF.

V gene TRBV7-9 combines with J gene TRBJ2-1; D unclear. Germline V gene sequence: CDR1 SEHNR, CDR2 FQNEAQ (reference sequence). The CDR3 has 13 amino acids. V was cut by 6 bases and J by 6 bases, with 12 bases left in between. This CDR3 reads CASSLNTGNEQFF. The CDR3 DNA reads as TGTGCCAGCAGTCTTAACACGGGCAATGAGCAGTTCTTC.

The chain combines TRBV6-4 with TRBJ2-1; perhaps TRBD2 as D (6 bases). Trimming removed 2 bases from V and 4 bases from J, with 18 bases in between. Germline V gene lookup returns CDR1 MRHNA and CDR2 SNTAGT. This CDR3 is 17 amino acids long. The CDR3 spells CASSDGGQVKIYNEQFF. The DNA of the CDR3 is TGTGCCAGCAGTGACGGAGGGCAGGTCAAGATTTACAATGAGCAGTTCTTC.

The chain recombines TRBV7-6 with TRBJ2-5; D not certain. V was trimmed by 1 base and J by 2 bases, leaving 5 bases between them. Germline V lookup: CDR1 SGHVS, CDR2 FNYEAQ. This CDR3 region has 13 residues. The CDR3 region is CASSLELQETQYF. CDR3 in DNA: TGTGCCAGCAGCTTAGAACTTCAAGAGACCCAGTACTTC.

The V call is TRBV2, the J call TRBJ2-7; D gene ambiguous. The ends were cut back, 7 bases at V and 0 bases at J, with 13 bases in the middle. This CDR3 is 14 amino acids long. In germline, CDR1 is SNHLY, CDR2 FYNNEI. CDR3 residues: CASKVASNSYEQYF. DNA for the CDR3: TGTGCCAGCAAGGTGGCTTCCAACTCCTACGAGCAGTACTTC.

This clone was counted a few times. The V call is TRBV7-9, the J call TRBJ2-2; D call uncertain. V lost 3 bases, J lost 6 bases, and 5 bases lay in between. The germline V gene encodes CDR1 SEHNR and CDR2 FQNEAQ (reference sequence). The CDR3 has 12 residues. CDR3 sequence (DNA): TGTGCCAGCAGCTTTTCGGCCGGGGAGCTGTTTTTT. Translated, it gives CASSFSAGELFF.

The chain links TRBV7-9 to TRBJ2-7; a weak D match, TRBD2 (6 bases). Germline V gives CDR1 SEHNR, CDR2 FQNEAQ (reference sequence). The CDR3 is 15 amino acids. The V and J ends lost 5 bases and 2 bases respectively, with 16 bases between them. CDR3 loop: CASSPTGSQTYEQYF. The CDR3 DNA sequence: TGTGCCAGCAGCCCAACCGGGAGCCAAACCTACGAGCAGTACTTC.

J is TRBJ2-1 and V is TRBV18, with D maybe TRBD2 (6 bases). The germline V gene has CDR1 KGHSH and CDR2 LQKENI. The CDR3 is made up of 14 amino acids. The V gene lost 1 base and the J gene lost 9 bases, with 13 bases spanning the gap. The CDR3 region has the DNA TGTGCCAGCTCACCACGCAGGGACTCCGGTGAGCAGTTCTTC. Protein product: CASSPRRDSGEQFF.

This chain joins TRBV19 and TRBJ2-1, with D perhaps TRBD1 or TRBD2 (5 bases each). Trimming removed 1 base at V and 2 bases at J, with 12 bases between. The CDR3 totals 16 residues. The germline CDR1 and CDR2 sequences are LNHDA and SQIVND (reference sequence). The chain's CDR3 is CASSIGGYGTYNEQFF. In DNA, the CDR3 is TGTGCCAGTAGTATAGGGGGGTACGGTACCTACAATGAGCAGTTCTTC.

The V and J genes are TRBV5-1 and TRBJ2-3; D is unresolved. V lost 2 bases to trimming and J lost 6 bases, with 7 bases between them. The CDR3 length is 12 residues. Germline V gene lookup returns CDR1 SGHRS and CDR2 YFSETQ. Here the CDR3 DNA reads TGCGCCAGCAGCTTTTTGGGGGATACGCAGTATTTT. Translating it yields CASSFLGDTQYF.

The chain links TRBV19 to TRBJ2-1, with TRBD2 matching over 7 bases. The CDR3 is 15 residues long. V shed 5 bases, J shed 7 bases, and the junction held 11 bases outside the gene matches. Germline loops: CDR1 LNHDA, CDR2 SQIVND (reference sequence). CDR3 nucleotides: TGTGCCAGTAGTGACACGAGCGGGATGGGGAATGAGCAGTTCTTC. Translated: CASSDTSGMGNEQFF.

V and J are TRBV6-1 and TRBJ2-1; the match to TRBD2 covers 7 bases. CDR3 length equals 16 residues. Germline V gives CDR1 MNHNS, CDR2 SASEGT. Trimming removed 4 bases from V and 9 bases from J; junction bases left unmatched: 15. The CDR3, as DNA: TGTGCCAGCAGTGCCCTCTCTAGGCGGGAGACCGGTGAGCAGTTCTTC. Its protein product is CASSALSRRETGEQFF.

The chain couples TRBV28 to TRBJ1-5, with 8 positions matching TRBD1. The ends lost 6 bases at V and 5 bases at J; junction bases unmatched: 15. The CDR3 contains 17 residues. Germline V gene lookup returns CDR1 MDHEN and CDR2 SYDVKM. The CDR3 nucleotides are TGTGCCAGCAGGCCACGGTGGGGGCAGGGGGCTTATCAGCCCCAGCATTTT. Translated, it gives CASRPRWGQGAYQPQHF.

The chain couples TRBV19 to TRBJ2-7; D is possibly TRBD1 (5 bases). V gave up 5 bases and J gave up 2 bases, with 13 bases separating them. The CDR3 sequence is 14 residues long. Germline CDR1 is LNHDA and CDR2 is SQIVND (reference sequence). The CDR3 sequence is CASSFSGSTYEQYF. CDR3 DNA: TGTGCCAGTAGTTTCTCAGGGTCTACCTACGAGCAGTACTTC.

Only a few counts were recorded for this clone. V gene TRBV6-1 combines with J gene TRBJ1-1, with 9 nucleotides matching TRBD1. The CDR3 is 15 residues long. Germline V gene lookup returns CDR1 MNHNS and CDR2 SASEGT. Losses at the gene ends were 4 bases for V and 0 bases for J; bases not matched to a gene: 3. The CDR3 reads CASSGQGGLNTEAFF. The CDR3 DNA reads TGTGCCAGCAGTGGACAGGGGGGATTGAACACTGAAGCTTTCTTT.

The chain has TRBV11-2 and TRBJ2-3, with 10 positions matching TRBD2. CDR3 length: 15 amino acids. Germline values: CDR1 SGHAT, CDR2 FQNNGV. J gave up 2 bases and V 5 bases, and 4 bases lay outside the gene matches. In DNA form, the CDR3 reads TGTGCCAGCAGCCGAGCGGGAGGGGCCACAGATACGCAGTATTTT. Residues: CASSRAGGATDTQYF.

J is TRBJ2-7 and V is TRBV7-9; the match to TRBD2 covers 9 bases. Germline CDR1 reads SEHNR; CDR2 reads FQNEAQ (reference sequence). This CDR3 has 14 amino acids. Trimming cost V 3 bases and J 0 bases; bases outside gene matches: 0. CDR3 sequence: CASSFSGSSYEQYF. The CDR3 coding sequence is TGTGCCAGCAGCTTTAGCGGGAGCTCCTACGAGCAGTACTTC.

This chain uses TRBV11-3 with TRBJ1-1; D is unresolved. V was pared by 1 base and J by 4 bases, with 10 bases between. From germline, CDR1 is SGHNT and CDR2 YENEEA. The CDR3 has 14 amino acids. The CDR3 here is CASSLGGGSTEAFF. The CDR3 bases are TGTGCCAGCAGCTTAGGAGGAGGGAGCACTGAAGCTTTCTTT. Looking up the rest from reference TRBV11-3 and TRBJ1-1 gives the full variable domain: EAGVVQSPRYKIIEKKQPVAFWCNPISGHNTLYWYLQNLGQGPELLIRYENEEAVDDSQLPKDRFSAERLKGVDSTLKIQPAELGDSAVYLCASSLGGGSTEAFFGQGTRLTVV.

The chain has TRBV19 and TRBJ2-2; 8 bases line up with TRBD1. Germline assignment: CDR1 LNHDA and CDR2 SQIVND (reference sequence). The CDR3 has 15 amino acids. J gave up 3 bases and V 6 bases, and 6 bases lay outside the gene matches. CDR3 DNA: TGTGCCAGTAGCCGCGGACAGGGAGACACCGGGGAGCTGTTTTTT. It encodes CASSRGQGDTGELFF.